This T cell receptor (beta chain) was sequenced during a study of blood T cell repertoires in COVID-19 (dated by TCRdb to about 2020). Background for the entire study: Samples from collaborators originated in the United States, Italy and Spain and spanned both the acute and convalescent phases of COVID-19. The prospective study material was composed of cDNA or gDNA derived from T cells, B-cell-depleted T cells, or PBMCs. The dataset comprised deeply sampled blood TCRbeta repertoires from subjects exposed to, actively infected with, or recovered from COVID-19. The repertoires were released in a freely available public database meant as a resource for research on the immune response to SARS-CoV-2. The samples were drawn from two sources: the first 160 participants of the ongoing ImmuneRACE study, and 1,254 subjects contributed by 6 global collaborators. The sample metadata nearly always contained a de-identified subject ID, COVID-19 status, age in years and sex. HLA class I and class II types, where available, came from metadata supplied by the sample provider rather than from assay-based typing. What the research found in general, with its limitations: The quantity of clinical and demographic metadata differed by source and by participant and was supplied without curation.

TCRbeta CDR3 regions were amplified from genomic DNA by means of the immunoSEQ Assay, a bias-controlled multiplex PCR. The published analysis was carried out like this. The number of nucleated cells in each sample was estimated by amplification of reference gene primers within the assay. To quantify the absolute abundance of each unique TCRbeta CDR3 rearrangement, sequence reads were collapsed and filtered. For each sample, productive Simpson clonality was calculated as the square root of Simpson's diversity index across productive rearrangements. Entries here come from immuneACCESS through TCRdb and include only in-frame sequences with V and J called. Some clones fail to appear in such tables; in the studies checked, an unresolved V gene covers under half of the shortfall, and the cause of the remainder is unknown. That table supplies the V and J calls and clone size; D and trimming were determined from the DNA. Within this sample are under 300,000 clones, with 85% to 90% of them counted one time only. 4% to 5% of the sample goes to the ten largest clones.

A second Seattle source provided samples from volunteer blood donors who had recovered from COVID-19. Whole blood was collected in K2EDTA tubes by collaborating institutions according to the institutions' own protocols. For TCRbeta analysis, collaborator samples were shipped as frozen whole blood, as isolated PBMCs, or as DNA extracted from either sample type. As for this clone: The antigen it recognizes is unknown. There are no base qualities to consult, and no much larger clone falls within one base.

This clonotype was sampled from a middle-aged woman who had recovered from COVID-19. Sequenced sample: peripheral blood.

The CDR3 region: CASSQQAPGNTIYF. The DNA reads TGTGCCAGCAGCCAACAGGCGCCTGGAAACACCATATATTTT. The V gene is TRBV3-1 (or the pseudogene TRBV3-2) and the J gene is TRBJ1-3; no D gene call is confident. From the cysteine through the phenylalanine, the CDR3 covers 14 amino acids. Only the CDR3 DNA is retained, 42 bases long and in frame from the first base. Via the germline V gene (reference sequence), CDR1 is LGHDT and CDR2 YNNKEL. The junction carries 7 bases between V and J, which are trimmed by 2 bases and 2 bases respectively.